The rows below give T cell receptor beta chains drawn from one sample of a study of T cell responses to AZD1222 COVID-19 vaccine. The protocol was immunoSEQ multiplex PCR, while the TCRdb copy is restricted to in-frame clones and leaves out a portion. The table lists over 110,000 clones, almost 95% of them singletons. The sequenced sample was peripheral blood, obtained 28 days after the second AZD1222 dose. All receptors come from an adult who received the AZD1222 COVID-19 vaccine. Both conserved end residues are part of each CDR3. A D gene is named only where the DNA matches it firmly. Only part of the rows carry a size: once, few, many, or a class if the clone is expanded.

D gene	V gene	J gene	clone size	CDR3 DNA	CDR3 protein
-	TRBV19	TRBJ1-2	-	TGTGCCAGTAGAGAGGGGTATGGCTACACCTTC	CASREGYGYTF
-	TRBV7-2	TRBJ2-3	-	TGTGCCAGCAGCTTAGCGTTCTCGCGAATGGGGCGGACAGATACGCAGTATTTT	CASSLAFSRMGRTDTQYF
TRBD2	TRBV11-2	TRBJ2-7	-	TGTGCCAGCAGCACAATAGGCGGGCTAGCGGGAACCTACGAGCAGTACTTC	CASSTIGGLAGTYEQYF
-	TRBV6-5	TRBJ2-7	-	TGTGCCAGCGCTGCCGGGTCCGGGACTCAGTACTTC	CASAAGSGTQYF
-	TRBV7-9	TRBJ1-4	once	TGTGCCAGCAGCTCAGGCGGTACCGAGGGGCGGGAAAAACTGTTTTTT	CASSSGGTEGREKLFF
-	TRBV2	TRBJ1-1	-	TGTGCCAGCAGTGAGGGTCTGAACACTGAAGCTTTCTTT	CASSEGLNTEAFF
-	TRBV19	TRBJ1-2	-	TGTGCCAGTAATAGTGGGCGAGGCTACACCTTC	CASNSGRGYTF
TRBD1	TRBV28	TRBJ1-6	-	TGTGCCAGCAGTGTAAGGGGGCTAAATTCACCCCTCCACTTT	CASSVRGLNSPLHF
-	TRBV10-3	TRBJ2-5	-	TGTGCCATCAGGGATTCGCGGGTAGGGCGTGAGACCCAGTACTTC	CAIRDSRVGRETQYF
TRBD2	TRBV29-1	TRBJ2-1	-	TGCAGCGTCGATCTGGCGGGAGTCAATGAGCAGTTCTTC	CSVDLAGVNEQFF
TRBD1	TRBV7-2	TRBJ1-2	-	TGTGCCAGCAGCCCCCCCCCGGGACAGGCTTATGGCTACACCTTC	CASSPPPGQAYGYTF
-	TRBV29-1	TRBJ1-5	-	TGCAGCGTTGAATCAGGAGTGGGACAGCCCCAGCATTTT	CSVESGVGQPQHF